Below, 27 T cell receptor beta chains from the same sample are listed, as sequenced in a study of shared clonotypes between healthy human individuals. The table came from immunoSEQ multiplex PCR; TCRdb's copy has only in-frame clones and leaves some out. The repertoire consists of about half a million clones, with around 80% occurring once and the leading ten covering approximately 12%. The sequenced sample was PBMCs. Every receptor here comes from a woman between 40 and 55 years old in good health. Some clones in this sample may be carry-over from other donors' samples.

The V and J genes are TRBV7-8 and TRBJ2-3; TRBD2 aligns across 11 bases. The V gene's germline CDR1 is SGHVS and CDR2 FQNEAQ. J was trimmed by 5 bases and V by 2 bases; bases with no gene match: 12. CDR3 size: 18 residues. The CDR3 DNA reads TGTGCCAGCAGCTTAAATCGGAATAGCGGGAGGGCCTTAGATACGCAGTATTTT. Translation gives CASSLNRNSGRALDTQYF.

The chain combines TRBV7-2 with TRBJ1-1, with TRBD1 as a possible D gene (5 bases). Trimming removed 7 bases from V and 3 bases from J, with 15 bases in between. CDR1 and CDR2 (germline): SGHTA, FQGNSA. This CDR3 is built from 14 residues. CDR3 bases: TGTGCCAGCACCCCGTTCGGCAGGGACACTGAAGCTTTCTTT. Protein product: CASTPFGRDTEAFF. Full variable domain (remainder filled in from reference TRBV7-2 and TRBJ1-1): GAGVSQSPSNKVTEKGKDVELRCDPISGHTALYWYRQSLGQGLEFLIYFQGNSAPDKSGLPSDRFSAERTGGSVSTLTIQRTQQEDSAVYLCASTPFGRDTEAFFGQGTRLTVV.

The chain carries TRBV4-3 and TRBJ2-1; D is possibly TRBD1 (5 bases). The germline V and J ends were trimmed by 1 base and 7 bases, with 17 bases remaining between them. From germline, CDR1 is LGHNA and CDR2 YSLEER. The length of the CDR3 is 16 residues. This CDR3 reads CASSQGTRVSYNEQFF. The DNA for the CDR3 is TGCGCCAGCAGCCAAGGCACCAGGGTTAGTTATAATGAGCAGTTCTTC.

This chain uses TRBV28 with TRBJ1-5; D unresolved. This CDR3 comprises 15 residues. V lost 0 bases and J 1 base, leaving 7 bases between the germline ends. Germline V gives CDR1 MDHEN, CDR2 SYDVKM. This chain's CDR3 is CASSLWRLSNQPQHF. The CDR3 DNA sequence: TGTGCCAGCAGTTTATGGAGACTAAGCAATCAGCCCCAGCATTTT.

The chain couples TRBV27 to TRBJ1-5; 8 nucleotides line up with TRBD1. V was pared by 6 bases and J by 6 bases, with 7 bases of the junction left unmatched. Germline loops: CDR1 MNHEY, CDR2 SMNVEV (reference sequence). The CDR3 contains 14 residues. The CDR3 is CASSKTGVGQPQHF. The CDR3 DNA reads TGTGCCAGCAGCAAGACAGGGGTTGGTCAGCCCCAGCATTTT.

The rearrangement uses TRBV5-1 and TRBJ2-1; TRBD2 agrees at 7 bases. Per the germline V gene, CDR1 is SGHRS and CDR2 is YFSETQ. The trim removed 0 bases at V and 9 bases at J, leaving 0 bases unmatched. The CDR3 loop spans 12 amino acids. Here the CDR3 reads CASSLGEGEQFF. In DNA form, the CDR3 reads TGCGCCAGCAGCTTGGGGGAGGGTGAGCAGTTCTTC.

The CDR3 reads CASSPRQGRGTEAFF. The CDR3 DNA reads TGTGCCAGCAGTCCCAGACAGGGCAGAGGCACTGAAGCTTTCTTT. The J gene is TRBJ1-1, the V gene TRBV27; 7 bases match TRBD1. Germline V gene sequence: CDR1 MNHEY, CDR2 SMNVEV (reference sequence). Trimming cost V 5 bases and J 4 bases; bases outside gene matches: 10. The CDR3 has 15 residues.

This chain connects TRBV7-9 to TRBJ1-4; TRBD1 aligns across 10 bases. Trimming removed 5 bases from V and 5 bases from J; junction bases left unmatched: 8. The CDR3 consists of 16 residues. Per germline, CDR1 SEHNR and CDR2 FQNEAQ (reference sequence). The chain's CDR3 is CASSKGQGFRNEKLFF. CDR3 nucleotide sequence: TGTGCCAGCAGCAAGGGACAGGGGTTTCGCAATGAAAAACTGTTTTTT.

The chain couples TRBV9 to TRBJ2-6, with D maybe TRBD1 (6 bases). Germline V lookup: CDR1 SGDLS, CDR2 YYNGEE. CDR3 length: 18 residues. V was cut by 0 bases and J by 6 bases, with 19 bases left in between. The CDR3 DNA follows: TGTGCCAGCAGCGTAGACCGGGACACGGCCGCTCTGGCCAACGTCCTGACTTTC. This gives the protein CASSVDRDTAALANVLTF.

V gene TRBV6-5 combines with J gene TRBJ1-4; the D gene is possibly TRBD1 (5 bases). The CDR3 is made up of 14 amino acids. V lost 6 bases to trimming and J lost 0 bases, with 8 bases between them. Looked up from germline, CDR1 is MNHEY and CDR2 is SVGAGI. CDR3 DNA: TGTGCCAGCAGCCCAGGGACAACTAATGAAAAACTGTTTTTT. It encodes CASSPGTTNEKLFF.

Many counts were recorded for this clone. The CDR3 DNA is TGTGCCAGTAGTGTCCTCCCACCTACTAGCGGGAACACCGGGGAGCTGTTTTTT. It yields the protein CASSVLPPTSGNTGELFF. The V gene is TRBV19, the J gene TRBJ2-2, with TRBD2 identical over 8 bases. V shed 5 bases, J shed 1 base, and the junction held 12 bases outside the gene matches. The germline V gene has CDR1 LNHDA and CDR2 SQIVND (reference sequence). The CDR3 totals 18 residues.

The chain uses TRBV2 and TRBJ2-7; 9 bases match TRBD1. Per the germline V gene, CDR1 is SNHLY and CDR2 is FYNNEI. Germline trimming cut 6 bases from V and 3 bases from J; bases unmatched to any gene: 9. This CDR3 region has 15 residues. In nucleotides, the CDR3 is TGTGCCAGCAGCGGCAGGGACAGGGCGGACTACGAGCAGTACTTC. The encoded protein is CASSGRDRADYEQYF.

V usage is TRBV10-1 and J usage is TRBJ1-1; D is unclear. The V end lost 8 bases, the J end lost 1 base, and 14 bases lay between the germline ends. CDR3 size: 14 residues. CDR1 and CDR2 from the germline V gene are WNHNN and SYGVQD (reference sequence). This CDR3 is CASGEFGRNTEAFF. The CDR3 nucleotides are TGCGCCAGCGGCGAATTCGGGAGGAACACTGAAGCTTTCTTT.

This chain uses TRBV11-3 with TRBJ2-5; TRBD2 matches 9 bases. This CDR3 has 15 residues. The germline gives CDR1 SGHNT, CDR2 YENEEA. Trimming took 1 base from V and 0 from J; bases not matched to a gene: 0. CDR3 region: CASSLGTSDQETQYF. CDR3 in DNA: TGTGCCAGCAGCTTAGGGACTAGCGACCAAGAGACCCAGTACTTC. The whole variable domain, remainder taken from reference TRBV11-3 and TRBJ2-5, is EAGVVQSPRYKIIEKKQPVAFWCNPISGHNTLYWYLQNLGQGPELLIRYENEEAVDDSQLPKDRFSAERLKGVDSTLKIQPAELGDSAVYLCASSLGTSDQETQYFGPGTRLLVL.

V gene TRBV18 combines with J gene TRBJ1-3; tentative D call: TRBD1 (6 bases). The germline V and J ends were trimmed by 3 bases and 2 bases, with 14 bases remaining between them. This CDR3 is built from 16 residues. Germline values: CDR1 KGHSH, CDR2 LQKENI. CDR3 loop: CASSPGQIETGNTIYF. The DNA of the CDR3 is TGTGCCAGCTCACCCGGACAGATAGAAACTGGAAACACCATATATTTT.

This clone has a handful of counts. The rearrangement uses TRBV7-2 and TRBJ1-2; no firm D call. Trimming left V 4 bases short and J 3 bases short, with 9 bases between. From germline, CDR1 is SGHTA and CDR2 FQGNSA. The CDR3 consists of 13 residues. CDR3 protein: CASSSQAYYGYTF. Written as DNA, the CDR3 is TGTGCCAGCAGCTCCCAGGCGTACTATGGCTACACCTTC.

The rearrangement links TRBV5-1 to TRBJ2-3; 9 bases line up with TRBD1. Germline assignment: CDR1 SGHRS and CDR2 YFSETQ. The CDR3 is made up of 14 amino acids. Unmatched junction bases numbered 8, after V lost 6 bases and J lost 6 bases. CDR3 DNA sequence: TGCGCCAGCAATGTACAGGGGGCTGGGGATACGCAGTATTTT. Translation: CASNVQGAGDTQYF. The full variable domain, completed using reference TRBV5-1 and TRBJ2-3, is KAGVTQTPRYLIKTRGQQVTLSCSPISGHRSVSWYQQTPGQGLQFLFEYFSETQRNKGNFPGRFSGRQFSNSRSEMNVSTLELGDSALYLCASNVQGAGDTQYFGPGTRLTVL.

This clone was observed many times. The chain is built from TRBV6-4 and TRBJ2-3; D is perhaps TRBD1 (6 bases). Trimming pared 6 bases from V and 4 bases from J, leaving 17 bases between. The CDR3 loop spans 15 amino acids. CDR1 is MRHNA, CDR2 SNTAGT, per germline. CDR3 nucleotides: TGTGCCAGCAGCGAAAGCCAACAGGGTTCAGATACGCAGTATTTT. It specifies CASSESQQGSDTQYF.

This chain joins TRBV6-1 and TRBJ2-7, with D unresolved. V lost 5 bases and J 4 bases, leaving 9 bases between the germline ends. Germline loops: CDR1 MNHNS, CDR2 SASEGT. This CDR3 has 12 residues. The CDR3 DNA follows: TGTGCCAGCAGTTCAGACGGTTACGAGCAGTACTTC. Translated, it gives CASSSDGYEQYF.

This rearrangement joins TRBV5-4 to TRBJ2-7; TRBD2 matches at 7 bases. Germline CDR1 reads SGHNT; CDR2 reads YYREEE (reference sequence). The CDR3 runs to 16 residues. V trimming: 1 base; J trimming: 1 base; junction bases outside the gene matches: 8. The CDR3 coding sequence is TGTGCCAGCAGCTTGTCCCCTAGCGGCGCTTCCTACGAGCAGTACTTC. Its translation is CASSLSPSGASYEQYF.

V is TRBV19 and J is TRBJ2-1; the match to TRBD2 covers 7 bases. V shed 2 bases, J shed 10 bases, and the junction held 8 bases outside the gene matches. Germline V gives CDR1 LNHDA, CDR2 SQIVND (reference sequence). This CDR3 has 14 residues. The CDR3 nucleotides read TGTGCCAGTAGTATAACGGGAGGCCGTACCGAGCAGTTCTTC. It yields the protein CASSITGGRTEQFF.

This clone was picked up a small number of times. The V gene is TRBV13, the J gene TRBJ1-5, with D hard to call. Germline V gene lookup returns CDR1 PRHDT and CDR2 FYEKMQ (reference sequence). Trimming removed 3 bases at V and 7 bases at J, with 13 bases between. The CDR3 runs 14 residues. The CDR3 here is CASSFGSRHQPQHF. As DNA, the CDR3 is TGTGCCAGCAGCTTCGGCAGTAGGCACCAGCCCCAGCATTTT.

The CDR3 sequence: CASSYRTDSTDTQYF. The CDR3 bases are TGCGCCAGCAGCTACAGGACAGACAGCACAGATACGCAGTATTTT. V and J are TRBV5-1 and TRBJ2-3; D possibly corresponds to TRBD1 (6 bases). With 3 bases removed from V and 0 bases from J, the gap between germline ends came to 11 bases. CDR3 size: 15 residues. Per the germline V gene, CDR1 is SGHRS and CDR2 is YFSETQ.

A few counts support this clone. The chain couples TRBV7-3 to TRBJ2-2, with 14 bases matching TRBD2. The junction had 4 bases not matched to a gene; V was cut back by 5 bases and J by 5 bases. There are 16 residues in the CDR3. The germline V gene has CDR1 SGHTA and CDR2 FQGTGA. The CDR3 DNA is TGTGCCAGCAGCCAAGGACTAGCGGGAGGAACCGGGGAGCTGTTTTTT. Protein: CASSQGLAGGTGELFF.

The chain links TRBV18 to TRBJ2-3, with TRBD2 identical over 12 bases. The germline CDR1 and CDR2 sequences are KGHSH and LQKENI. The J segment lost 6 bases and the V segment lost 4 bases, leaving 8 bases of the junction unmatched. The CDR3 is made up of 16 amino acids. This CDR3 is CASSRGLAGGPDTQYF. CDR3 sequence (DNA): TGTGCCAGCTCACGAGGGCTAGCGGGAGGGCCCGATACGCAGTATTTT.

The chain uses TRBV23-1 and TRBJ2-5; 11 nucleotides align to TRBD1. TRBV23-1 is an open reading frame whose function is uncertain. V lost 3 bases to trimming and J lost 5 bases; unmatched junction nucleotides: 11. The CDR3 sequence is 17 residues long. The CDR3 spells CASSHPPRTGGGETQYF. CDR3 DNA: TGCGCCAGCAGTCATCCTCCCCGGACAGGGGGCGGGGAGACCCAGTACTTC.

This clone was seen only a few times. Other nucleotide sequences from this sample produce the same CDR3. V is TRBV28 and J is TRBJ1-2; D unclear. Germline values: CDR1 MDHEN, CDR2 SYDVKM. V shed 5 bases and J shed 5 bases, with 3 bases lying between them. The CDR3 runs 10 residues. In DNA, the CDR3 is TGTGCCAGCAGTCGTTATGGCTACACCTTC. The encoded protein is CASSRYGYTF.